The 15 T cell receptor beta chains presented below share a single source sample, sequenced in a study of blood T cell repertoires in COVID-19. Method: immunoSEQ multiplex PCR; TCRdb's copy keeps in-frame clones and lacks some. Of around 140,000 clones in the sample, approximately 90% were seen once. The sequencing input was peripheral blood. These receptors all stem from a woman aged 50 to 60 with acute or convalescent COVID-19.

The chain joins TRBV5-1 to TRBJ2-1, with 7 bases lining up with TRBD2. CDR1 is SGHRS and CDR2 is YFSETQ in the germline V gene. The CDR3 consists of 15 residues. With V trimmed by 0 bases and J by 8 bases, 8 bases remained unmatched. CDR3 sequence reads: CASSLGGRAFDEQFF. The CDR3 coding sequence is TGCGCCAGCAGCTTGGGTGGGAGGGCGTTCGATGAGCAGTTCTTC.

The DNA of the CDR3 is TGTGCCAGCAGTCAGACTAGCGGGAGCTACAATGAGCAGTTCTTC. Its translation: CASSQTSGSYNEQFF. The genes are TRBV6-5 and TRBJ2-1; TRBD2 matches at 12 bases. Germline V CDR1 and CDR2: MNHEY, SVGAGI. This CDR3 comprises 15 residues. V lost 5 bases, J lost 3 bases, and 2 bases stayed unmatched.

The chain carries TRBV11-3 and TRBJ1-1; the D is unclear. CDR3 size: 13 residues. Germline assignment: CDR1 SGHNT and CDR2 YENEEA. V lost 2 bases and J 4 bases, leaving 8 bases between the germline ends. CDR3: CASSLTRLTEAFF. In DNA, the CDR3 is TGTGCCAGCAGCTTAACCAGACTCACTGAAGCTTTCTTT.

The chain carries TRBV5-1 and TRBJ2-5, with D maybe TRBD1 (6 bases). Germline V gives CDR1 SGHRS, CDR2 YFSETQ. This CDR3 comprises 14 residues. Trimming took 4 bases from V and 2 from J, leaving 12 bases between them. In nucleotides, the CDR3 is TGCGCCAGCAGCAGGACAGTACAACAAGAGACCCAGTACTTC. Translation: CASSRTVQQETQYF.

The chain carries TRBV3-1 (or the pseudogene TRBV3-2) and TRBJ1-2, with TRBD1 matching over 8 bases. In germline, CDR1 is LGHDT, CDR2 YNNKEL (reference sequence). CDR3 size: 15 residues. The V segment lost 3 bases and the J segment 5 bases; nucleotides outside the gene matches: 8. The CDR3 is CASSHSDRAHYGYTF. CDR3 bases: TGTGCCAGCAGCCATTCGGACAGGGCCCATTATGGCTACACCTTC.

The CDR3 DNA reads as TGTGCCAGCAGGCCCGAGATAGCGGGGGGCTTTGATGAGCAGTTCTTC. Amino acid sequence: CASRPEIAGGFDEQFF. The chain carries TRBV5-4 and TRBJ2-1; 10 bases fit TRBD2. The germline gives CDR1 SGHNT, CDR2 YYREEE (reference sequence). Unmatched junction bases numbered 13, after V lost 5 bases and J lost 8 bases. This CDR3 contains 16 residues.

The chain links TRBV9 to TRBJ2-5; 9 nucleotides agree with TRBD2. V gave up 2 bases and J gave up 3 bases; unmatched junction bases: 5. Germline V gene lookup returns CDR1 SGDLS and CDR2 YYNGEE. The CDR3 length is 15 residues. The CDR3 nucleotides are TGTGCCAGCAGCGTGGTAGCGGGGGCCAAAGAGACCCAGTACTTC. Translating gives CASSVVAGAKETQYF.

The rearrangement uses TRBV30 and TRBJ1-6; 7 nucleotides align to TRBD1. Germline-derived CDR1 and CDR2 are GTSNPN and SVGIG (reference sequence). The CDR3 is 14 residues long. V was clipped by 2 bases and J by 6 bases; unmatched bases: 4. The DNA of the CDR3 is TGTGCCTGGAGTCTGGGGACAGTTAATTCACCCCTCCACTTT. Translated, it gives CAWSLGTVNSPLHF.

V is TRBV24-1 and J is TRBJ2-7, with D uncertain. The CDR3 has 13 residues. Per germline, CDR1 KGHDR and CDR2 SFDVKD. V gave up 2 bases and J gave up 3 bases, with 7 bases separating them. The CDR3 DNA sequence: TGTGCCACCAGTGATTCGAGCGACTACGAGCAGTACTTC. Translation gives CATSDSSDYEQYF.

J is TRBJ2-3 and V is TRBV3-1 (or the pseudogene TRBV3-2); 10 bases map to TRBD2. V trimming: 8 bases; J trimming: 1 base; junction bases outside the gene matches: 15. CDR1 and CDR2 from the germline V gene are LGHDT and YNNKEL (reference sequence). The CDR3 contains 18 residues. In DNA form, the CDR3 reads TGTGCCAGCTCGCGACGGGCTAGCGGGAGAATGGGCACAGATACGCAGTATTTT. Its protein product is CASSRRASGRMGTDTQYF.

This chain connects TRBV28 to TRBJ1-1; weak D call: TRBD1 (5 bases). Germline CDR1 and CDR2: MDHEN and SYDVKM. The V end was cut by 6 bases, the J end by 0 bases, with 17 bases between. This CDR3 has 16 amino acids. This chain's CDR3 is CASSPYPTGLNTEAFF. The CDR3 DNA reads as TGTGCCAGCAGCCCTTACCCCACAGGCCTGAACACTGAAGCTTTCTTT.

The chain uses TRBV5-6 and TRBJ1-4, with 10 bases fitting TRBD1. V was pared by 3 bases and J by 6 bases, with 5 bases of the junction left unmatched. CDR3 size: 15 residues. Germline V CDR1 and CDR2: SGHDT, YYEEEE. The DNA of the CDR3 is TGTGCCAGCAGCTCCTCCGGGACAGGGGATGAAAAACTGTTTTTT. It translates to CASSSSGTGDEKLFF.

The chain joins TRBV7-3 to TRBJ1-2, with D possibly TRBD1 on 6 matching bases. Germline lookup yields CDR1 SGHTA and CDR2 FQGTGA. V lost 2 bases and J 1 base, leaving 11 bases between the germline ends. The length of the CDR3 is 15 residues. The CDR3 spells CASSLSGAHNYGYTF. CDR3 bases: TGTGCCAGCAGCTTATCAGGGGCCCATAACTATGGCTACACCTTC.

The V call is TRBV7-9, the J call TRBJ2-7; 7 positions match TRBD1. CDR1 and CDR2 from the germline V gene are SEHNR and FQNEAQ (reference sequence). This CDR3 comprises 15 residues. The ends lost 2 bases at V and 3 bases at J; junction bases unmatched: 7. The CDR3 nucleotides are TGTGCCAGCAGCTTAATCCGACAGGGCGTCTACGAGCAGTACTTC. Encoded protein: CASSLIRQGVYEQYF.

The chain combines TRBV2 with TRBJ1-2; possible D gene TRBD1, 5 bases. Between the trimmed V and J ends, which lost 7 bases and 8 bases, there was a span of 14 bases. The CDR3 spans 12 residues. The germline V gene has CDR1 SNHLY and CDR2 FYNNEI. The CDR3 sequence: CASTRDSTGYTF. In DNA, the CDR3 is TGTGCCAGCACTAGGGACTCAACCGGCTACACCTTC.